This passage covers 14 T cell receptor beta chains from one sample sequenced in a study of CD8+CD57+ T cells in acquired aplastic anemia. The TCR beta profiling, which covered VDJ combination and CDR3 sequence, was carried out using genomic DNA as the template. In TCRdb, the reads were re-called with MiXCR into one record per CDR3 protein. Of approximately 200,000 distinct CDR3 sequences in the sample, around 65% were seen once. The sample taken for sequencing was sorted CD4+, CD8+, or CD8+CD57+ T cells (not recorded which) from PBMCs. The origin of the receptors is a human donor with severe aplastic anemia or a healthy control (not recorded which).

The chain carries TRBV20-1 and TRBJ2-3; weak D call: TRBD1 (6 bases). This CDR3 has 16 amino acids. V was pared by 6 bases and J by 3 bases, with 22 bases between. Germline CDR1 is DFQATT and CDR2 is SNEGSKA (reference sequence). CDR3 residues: CSARTGHPLGTDTQYF. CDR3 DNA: TGCAGTGCCAGGACGGGACATCCGTTGGGTACAGATACGCAGTATTTT.

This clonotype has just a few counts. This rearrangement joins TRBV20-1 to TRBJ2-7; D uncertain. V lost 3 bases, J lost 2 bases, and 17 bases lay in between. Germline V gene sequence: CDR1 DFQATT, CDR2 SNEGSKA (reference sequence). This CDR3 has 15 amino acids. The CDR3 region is CSARAVGVSPYEQYF. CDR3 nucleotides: TGCAGTGCTAGGGCTGTTGGGGTCTCGCCCTACGAGCAGTACTTC.

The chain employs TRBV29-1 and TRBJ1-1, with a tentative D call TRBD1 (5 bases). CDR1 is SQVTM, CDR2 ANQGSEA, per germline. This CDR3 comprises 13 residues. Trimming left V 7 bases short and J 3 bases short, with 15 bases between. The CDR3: CSERGIGDTEAFF. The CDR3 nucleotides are TGCAGCGAAAGGGGAATAGGGGACACTGAAGCTTTCTTT.

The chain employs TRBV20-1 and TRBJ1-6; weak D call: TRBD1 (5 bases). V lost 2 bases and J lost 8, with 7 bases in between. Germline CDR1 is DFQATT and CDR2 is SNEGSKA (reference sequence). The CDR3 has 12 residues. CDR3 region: CSARSTDSPLHF. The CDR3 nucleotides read TGCAGTGCTAGATCGACAGATTCACCCCTCCACTTT.

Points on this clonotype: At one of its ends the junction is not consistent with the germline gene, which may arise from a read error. CDR3 sequence: CASSTIQKRNTEASF. The CDR3 DNA reads as TGTGCCAGTAGTACGATACAGAAAAGGAACACTGAAGCTTCCTTT. The chain uses TRBV19 and TRBJ1-1; D gene unclear. Germline V gene data show CDR1 as LNHDA and CDR2 as SQIVND (reference sequence). This CDR3 region has 15 residues.

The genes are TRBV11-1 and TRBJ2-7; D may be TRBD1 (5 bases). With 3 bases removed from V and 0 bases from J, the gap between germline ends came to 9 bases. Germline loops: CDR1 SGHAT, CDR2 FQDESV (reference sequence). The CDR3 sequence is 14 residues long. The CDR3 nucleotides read TGTGCCAGCAGCTTGGCAGGGATCTCCTACGAGCAGTACTTC. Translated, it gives CASSLAGISYEQYF.

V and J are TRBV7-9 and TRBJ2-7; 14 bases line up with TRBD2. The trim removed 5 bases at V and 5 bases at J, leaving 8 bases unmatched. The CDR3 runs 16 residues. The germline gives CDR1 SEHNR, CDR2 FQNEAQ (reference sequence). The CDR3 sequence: CASSKTSGRAWNEQYF. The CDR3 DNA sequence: TGTGCCAGCAGCAAGACTAGCGGGAGGGCCTGGAACGAGCAGTACTTC.

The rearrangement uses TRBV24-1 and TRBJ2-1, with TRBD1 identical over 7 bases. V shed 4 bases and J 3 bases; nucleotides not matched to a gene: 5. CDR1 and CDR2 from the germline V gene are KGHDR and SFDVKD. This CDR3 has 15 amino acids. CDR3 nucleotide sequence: TGTGCCACCAGTGACCTCCAGGGGGACTACAATGAGCAGTTCTTC. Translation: CATSDLQGDYNEQFF.

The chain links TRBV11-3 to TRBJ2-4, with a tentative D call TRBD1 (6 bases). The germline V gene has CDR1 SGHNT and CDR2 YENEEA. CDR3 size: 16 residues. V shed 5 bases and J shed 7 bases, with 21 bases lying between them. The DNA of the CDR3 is TGTGCCAGCAGCCAAGGCGAGGGCAGGGGCCCGAACATTCAGTACTTC. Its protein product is CASSQGEGRGPNIQYF.

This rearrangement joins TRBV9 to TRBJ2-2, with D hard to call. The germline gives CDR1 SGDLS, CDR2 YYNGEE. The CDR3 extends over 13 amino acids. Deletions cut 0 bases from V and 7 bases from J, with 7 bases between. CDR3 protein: CASSVESSGELFF. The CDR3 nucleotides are TGTGCCAGCAGCGTAGAGAGCAGCGGGGAGCTGTTTTTT.

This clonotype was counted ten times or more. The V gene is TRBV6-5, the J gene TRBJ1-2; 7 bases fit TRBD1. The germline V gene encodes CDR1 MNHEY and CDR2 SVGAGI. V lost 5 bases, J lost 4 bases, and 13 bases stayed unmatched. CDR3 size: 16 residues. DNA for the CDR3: TGTGCCAGCAGTCTCCTAGGGGGCGTCGAGGGCTATGGCTACACCTTC. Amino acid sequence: CASSLLGGVEGYGYTF.

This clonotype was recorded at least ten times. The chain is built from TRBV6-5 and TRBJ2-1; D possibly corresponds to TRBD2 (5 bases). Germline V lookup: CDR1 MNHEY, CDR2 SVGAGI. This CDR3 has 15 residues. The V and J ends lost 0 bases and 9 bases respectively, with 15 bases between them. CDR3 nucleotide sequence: TGTGCCAGCAGTTACTCAGCGGCGGCCTGGGGTGAGCAGTTCTTC. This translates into CASSYSAAAWGEQFF.

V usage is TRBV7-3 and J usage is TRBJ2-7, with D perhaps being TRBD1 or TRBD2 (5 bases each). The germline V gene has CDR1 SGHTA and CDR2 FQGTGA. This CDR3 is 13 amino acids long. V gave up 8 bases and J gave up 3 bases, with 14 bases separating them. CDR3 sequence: CASGKGPSYEQYF. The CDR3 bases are TGTGCCAGCGGAAAGGGACCGAGCTACGAGCAGTACTTC.

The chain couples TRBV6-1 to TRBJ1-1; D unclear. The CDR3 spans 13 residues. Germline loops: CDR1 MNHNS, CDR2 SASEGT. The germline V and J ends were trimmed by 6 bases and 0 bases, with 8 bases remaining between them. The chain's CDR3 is CASRATVNTEAFF. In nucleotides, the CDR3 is TGTGCCAGCAGAGCCACGGTGAACACTGAAGCTTTCTTT.